The 24 T cell receptor beta chains listed next were all sequenced from one sample in a study of PD-1 blockade in classical Hodgkin lymphoma (dated by TCRdb to about 2020). The time point label, as the study defines it: cycle 2 day 1 (C2D1) of nivolumab. Relapse after autologous stem cell transplantation had occurred in all trial patients, and cohorts A, B and C were distinguished by prior brentuximab vedotin exposure. Receptor amplification or capture employed the immunoSEQ multiplex PCR assay. Imported from immuneACCESS, the table was reduced by TCRdb to in-frame sequences with V and J called. These copies leave out some clones; in studies compared against another copy, an unresolved V gene accounts for under half, and the cause of the remainder is not known. This sample is represented by fewer than 75,000 clones; 88% of them were singletons. Around 5.4% of the sample is taken by the ten largest.

The starting material was peripheral blood mononuclear cells (PBMCs), obtained before the second cycle of nivolumab. All receptors derive from a human donor with classical Hodgkin lymphoma.

The chain has TRBV25-1 and TRBJ2-1, with TRBD1 matching 7 bases. J was trimmed by 1 base and V by 1 base; bases with no gene match: 4. CDR1 and CDR2 (germline): MGHDK, SYGVNS. CDR3 length: 16 residues. The CDR3 DNA follows: TGTGCCAGCAGTGAATTGAAGGGGGCATCCTACAATGAGCAGTTCTTC. Amino acid sequence: CASSELKGASYNEQFF.

The rearrangement uses TRBV5-1 and TRBJ2-5; 7 positions match TRBD1. Trimming removed 2 bases from V and 7 bases from J; junction bases left unmatched: 8. The CDR3 runs 14 residues. Germline assignment: CDR1 SGHRS and CDR2 YFSETQ. This chain's CDR3 is CASSFGQERGTQYF. The CDR3 DNA reads as TGCGCCAGCAGCTTCGGACAGGAGAGGGGGACCCAGTACTTC.

The chain recombines TRBV5-8 with TRBJ2-4, with D hard to call. Trimming removed 0 bases from V and 0 bases from J, with 10 bases in between. The germline gives CDR1 SGHTS, CDR2 YDEGEE. There are 16 residues in the CDR3. CDR3 loop: CASSLGSQLAKNIQYF. The CDR3 DNA is TGTGCCAGCAGCTTGGGCAGCCAACTAGCCAAAAACATTCAGTACTTC.

This chain connects TRBV28 to TRBJ1-5; D not resolved. The CDR3 has 11 residues. CDR1 and CDR2 from the germline V gene are MDHEN and SYDVKM. The ends were cut back, 6 bases at V and 6 bases at J, with 6 bases in the middle. CDR3 residues: CASSSLQPQHF. As DNA, the CDR3 is TGTGCCAGCAGCTCTCTTCAGCCCCAGCATTTT.

The chain recombines TRBV5-1 with TRBJ2-7; 7 bases are a match to TRBD1. The CDR3 is made up of 16 amino acids. Germline CDR1 is SGHRS and CDR2 is YFSETQ. The V and J ends lost 2 bases and 1 base, in that order; junction bases with no gene match: 9. CDR3 region: CASSLGQAQGSYEQYF. The CDR3, as DNA: TGCGCCAGCAGCTTAGGACAGGCTCAAGGGTCCTACGAGCAGTACTTC.

The table lists this clone with a count of one. The gene calls are TRBV28 and TRBJ1-4; 7 nucleotides align to TRBD1. V shed 4 bases, J shed 8 bases, and the junction held 10 bases outside the gene matches. Germline CDR1 and CDR2: MDHEN and SYDVKM. This CDR3 region has 15 residues. DNA of the CDR3: TGTGCCAGCAGTTCCCTACAGGGGTTCGAGGAAAAACTGTTTTTT. Translating gives CASSSLQGFEEKLFF.

The chain is built from TRBV10-2 and TRBJ2-2, with 14 bases fitting TRBD2. With V trimmed by 5 bases and J by 5 bases, 13 bases remained unmatched. Per germline, CDR1 WSHSY and CDR2 SAAADI. CDR3 length equals 19 residues. For the CDR3, the DNA is TGCGCCAGCAGTCCGACCGGGACTAGCGGGGGCTATCGAACCGGGGAGCTGTTTTTT. Encoded protein: CASSPTGTSGGYRTGELFF.

V is TRBV19 and J is TRBJ1-1; perhaps TRBD1 as D (6 bases). The CDR3 has 13 amino acids. Trimming shortened V by 5 bases and J by 9 bases, and 16 bases separated the two germline ends. Germline CDR1 and CDR2: LNHDA and SQIVND (reference sequence). For the CDR3, the DNA is TGTGCCAGTAGTGTGGACCGGGACACCAAAGCTTTCTTT. Translated: CASSVDRDTKAFF.

The chain uses TRBV5-5 and TRBJ1-3; the match to TRBD1 covers 9 bases. Trimming removed 7 bases from V and 3 bases from J; junction bases left unmatched: 5. The length of the CDR3 is 14 residues. Per the germline V gene, CDR1 is SGHKS and CDR2 is YYEKEE (reference sequence). This CDR3 reads CASGDRVHGNTIYF. CDR3 nucleotide sequence: TGTGCCAGCGGGGACAGGGTGCATGGAAACACCATATATTTT.

The J gene is TRBJ2-3, the V gene TRBV29-1, with a possible D match to TRBD1 (6 bases). Looked up from germline, CDR1 is SQVTM and CDR2 is ANQGSEA. The CDR3 loop spans 15 amino acids. V lost 0 bases to trimming and J lost 1 base, with 11 bases between them. CDR3 sequence reads: CSVEETGMGTDTQYF. In nucleotides, the CDR3 is TGCAGCGTTGAAGAGACAGGAATGGGCACAGATACGCAGTATTTT.

This sequence joins TRBV6-6 and TRBJ2-7; the D gene is possibly TRBD1 (6 bases). Germline-derived CDR1 and CDR2 are MNHNY and SVGAGI (reference sequence). This CDR3 is built from 14 residues. The V end lost 5 bases, the J end lost 4 bases, and 15 bases lay between the germline ends. Here the CDR3 reads CASSKGQGLYEQYF. The CDR3 DNA is TGTGCCAGCAGTAAGGGTCAGGGGTTATACGAGCAGTACTTC.

The rearrangement joins TRBV2 to TRBJ1-5, with D possibly being TRBD1 (6 bases). Trimming took 7 bases from V and 7 from J, leaving 17 bases between them. The CDR3 consists of 14 residues. Germline V lookup: CDR1 SNHLY, CDR2 FYNNEI. The CDR3, as DNA: TGTGCCAGCACCCCGGGGGGGCAATACCAGCCCCAGCATTTT. Residues: CASTPGGQYQPQHF.

The chain combines TRBV19 with TRBJ2-7; possibly TRBD1 for D (6 bases). The CDR3 spans 14 residues. Trimming pared 5 bases from V and 2 bases from J, leaving 13 bases between. Germline V CDR1 and CDR2: LNHDA, SQIVND (reference sequence). The CDR3 DNA reads TGTGCCAGTAGTGTGGGACAATTACCCTACGAGCAGTACTTC. It yields the protein CASSVGQLPYEQYF. Filled out from reference TRBV19 and TRBJ2-7, the complete variable domain reads DGGITQSPKYLFRKEGQNVTLSCEQNLNHDAMYWYRQDPGQGLRLIYYSQIVNDFQKGDIAEGYSVSREKKESFPLTVTSAQKNPTAFYLCASSVGQLPYEQYFGPGTRLTVT.

This sequence joins TRBV7-8 and TRBJ2-5; D possibly corresponds to TRBD1 (6 bases). The length of the CDR3 is 14 residues. Germline assignment: CDR1 SGHVS and CDR2 FQNEAQ. The V gene lost 3 bases and the J gene lost 1 base, with 9 bases spanning the gap. CDR3 amino acids: CASSFDRSQETQYF. CDR3 DNA sequence: TGTGCCAGCAGCTTCGACAGGAGCCAAGAGACCCAGTACTTC.

The V call is TRBV19, the J call TRBJ2-1; the D gene is possibly TRBD1 (5 bases). Germline V lookup: CDR1 LNHDA, CDR2 SQIVND (reference sequence). Trimming took off 5 bases at V and 3 bases at J, with 11 bases between the two ends. CDR3 length: 14 residues. The CDR3 loop is CASSVDKYYNEQFF. The CDR3 DNA sequence: TGTGCCAGTAGTGTGGACAAATACTACAATGAGCAGTTCTTC.

In its sample, this clone was seen once. The V gene is TRBV5-4, the J gene TRBJ1-2, with D possibly being TRBD1 (6 bases). The V end lost 2 bases, the J end lost 4 bases, and 9 bases lay between the germline ends. CDR1 SGHNT and CDR2 YYREEE come from the germline V gene (reference sequence). CDR3 size: 13 residues. Here the CDR3 reads CASSFRGSYGYTF. CDR3 DNA sequence: TGTGCCAGCAGCTTCAGGGGCAGCTATGGCTACACCTTC.

The V call is TRBV5-1, the J call TRBJ2-1; 11 bases line up with TRBD1. Germline trimming cut 4 bases from V and 6 bases from J; bases unmatched to any gene: 9. Germline-derived CDR1 and CDR2 are SGHRS and YFSETQ. The CDR3 is 16 amino acids. The CDR3 spells CASSRRTGGVGNEQFF. The CDR3 coding sequence is TGCGCCAGCAGCCGAAGGACAGGGGGCGTGGGCAATGAGCAGTTCTTC.

The V and J genes are TRBV19 and TRBJ2-1, with D unclear. Trimming removed 6 bases at V and 6 bases at J, with 12 bases between. CDR3 length: 13 amino acids. CDR1 and CDR2 from the germline V gene are LNHDA and SQIVND (reference sequence). The CDR3 bases are TGTGCCAGTAGCTTAGGTGTTGGCAATGAGCAGTTCTTC. Translated: CASSLGVGNEQFF. Supplemented by reference TRBV19 and TRBJ2-1, the full variable domain reads DGGITQSPKYLFRKEGQNVTLSCEQNLNHDAMYWYRQDPGQGLRLIYYSQIVNDFQKGDIAEGYSVSREKKESFPLTVTSAQKNPTAFYLCASSLGVGNEQFFGPGTRLTVL.

Only one count was recorded for this clone. The gene calls are TRBV5-1 and TRBJ2-3; D is unclear. V lost 4 bases and J 5 bases, leaving 17 bases between the germline ends. CDR3 length: 15 residues. The V gene's germline CDR1 is SGHRS and CDR2 YFSETQ. CDR3 region: CASSPTGGMQDTQYF. CDR3 DNA: TGCGCCAGCAGCCCCACGGGCGGAATGCAAGATACGCAGTATTTT.

The chain has TRBV6-5 and TRBJ2-1; 10 bases are a match to TRBD2. CDR1 and CDR2 (germline): MNHEY, SVGAGI. The CDR3 covers 15 residues. With V trimmed by 6 bases and J by 6 bases, 8 bases remained unmatched. In DNA, the CDR3 is TGTGCCAGCAGCACCAGCGGGGGGGCTCTCAATGAGCAGTTCTTC. Amino acids: CASSTSGGALNEQFF.

This chain uses TRBV11-3 with TRBJ1-4; D is unclear. The CDR3 loop spans 12 amino acids. Germline V gene data show CDR1 as SGHNT and CDR2 as YENEEA. Deletions cut 5 bases from V and 8 bases from J, with 9 bases between. CDR3 in DNA: TGTGCCAGCAGCCTCAGAATGGAAAAACTGTTTTTT. Translating it yields CASSLRMEKLFF.

The chain joins TRBV4-1 to TRBJ2-3; D is perhaps TRBD2 (6 bases). The CDR3 loop spans 18 amino acids. The germline V and J ends were trimmed by 3 bases and 5 bases, with 24 bases remaining between them. Germline values: CDR1 MGHRA, CDR2 YSYEKL. The CDR3 nucleotides are TGCGCCAGCAGCCACTCCTCGATCACTAGCCGCTCGGGAGATACGCAGTATTTT. Translation: CASSHSSITSRSGDTQYF.

As DNA, the CDR3 is TGTGCCAGCAGCCAAGATCTGGGTGTTTCACCCCTCCACTTT. Protein sequence: CASSQDLGVSPLHF. V and J are TRBV14 and TRBJ1-6; D is undetermined. CDR1 and CDR2 from the germline V gene are SGHDN and FVKESK. The CDR3 contains 14 residues. V gave up 0 bases and J gave up 9 bases, with 9 bases separating them.

The rearrangement uses TRBV5-1 and TRBJ1-3; 7 bases map to TRBD1. This CDR3 has 15 residues. Germline V CDR1 and CDR2: SGHRS, YFSETQ. The J segment lost 4 bases and the V segment lost 0 bases, leaving 4 bases of the junction unmatched. CDR3 sequence reads: CASSLETGSGNTIYF. As DNA, the CDR3 is TGCGCCAGCAGCTTGGAGACAGGGTCCGGAAACACCATATATTTT. Full variable domain (outside the CDR3, taken from reference TRBV5-1 and TRBJ1-3): KAGVTQTPRYLIKTRGQQVTLSCSPISGHRSVSWYQQTPGQGLQFLFEYFSETQRNKGNFPGRFSGRQFSNSRSEMNVSTLELGDSALYLCASSLETGSGNTIYFGEGSWLTVV.